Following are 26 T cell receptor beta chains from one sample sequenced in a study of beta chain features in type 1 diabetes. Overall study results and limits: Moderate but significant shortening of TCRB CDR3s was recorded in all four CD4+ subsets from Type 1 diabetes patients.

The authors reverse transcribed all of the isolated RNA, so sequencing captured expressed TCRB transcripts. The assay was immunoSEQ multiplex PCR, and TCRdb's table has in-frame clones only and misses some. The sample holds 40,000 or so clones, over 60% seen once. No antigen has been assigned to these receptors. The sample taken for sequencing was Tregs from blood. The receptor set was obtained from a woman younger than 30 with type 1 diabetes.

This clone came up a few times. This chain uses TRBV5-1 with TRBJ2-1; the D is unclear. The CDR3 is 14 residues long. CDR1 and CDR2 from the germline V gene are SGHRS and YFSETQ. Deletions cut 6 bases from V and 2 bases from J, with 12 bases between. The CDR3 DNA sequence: TGCGCCAGCAAGCTTGAACAGCCCTACAATGAGCAGTTCTTC. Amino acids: CASKLEQPYNEQFF.

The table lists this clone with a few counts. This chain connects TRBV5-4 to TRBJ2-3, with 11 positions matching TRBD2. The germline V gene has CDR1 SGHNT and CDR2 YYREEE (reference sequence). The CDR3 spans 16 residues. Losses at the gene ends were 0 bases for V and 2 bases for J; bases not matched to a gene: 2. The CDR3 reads CASSLGLAGNTDTQYF. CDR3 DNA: TGTGCCAGCAGCTTGGGACTAGCGGGGAACACAGATACGCAGTATTTT.

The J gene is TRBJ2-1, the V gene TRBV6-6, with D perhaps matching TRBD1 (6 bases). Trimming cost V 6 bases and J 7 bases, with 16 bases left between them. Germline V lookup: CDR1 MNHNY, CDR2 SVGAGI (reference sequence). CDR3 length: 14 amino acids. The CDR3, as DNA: TGTGCCAGCAGCCCTACAGGGAGATGGAATGAGCAGTTCTTC. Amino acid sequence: CASSPTGRWNEQFF.

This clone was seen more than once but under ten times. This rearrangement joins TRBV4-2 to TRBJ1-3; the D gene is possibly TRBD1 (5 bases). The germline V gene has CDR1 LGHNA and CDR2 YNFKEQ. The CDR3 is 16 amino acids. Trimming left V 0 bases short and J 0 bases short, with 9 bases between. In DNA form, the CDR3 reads TGTGCCAGCAGCCAAGAAACAGGCCACTCTGGAAACACCATATATTTT. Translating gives CASSQETGHSGNTIYF.

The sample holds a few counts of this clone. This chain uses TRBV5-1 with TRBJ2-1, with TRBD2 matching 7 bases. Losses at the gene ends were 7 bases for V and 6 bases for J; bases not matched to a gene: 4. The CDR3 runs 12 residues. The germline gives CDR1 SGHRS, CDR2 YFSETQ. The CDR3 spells CASGGLVNEQFF. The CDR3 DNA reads TGCGCCAGCGGTGGACTAGTCAATGAGCAGTTCTTC.

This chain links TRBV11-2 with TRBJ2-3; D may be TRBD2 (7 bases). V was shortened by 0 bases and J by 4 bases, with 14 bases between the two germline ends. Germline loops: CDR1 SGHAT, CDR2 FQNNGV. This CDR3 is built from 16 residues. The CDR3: CASSLDRGGFADTQYF. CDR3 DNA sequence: TGTGCCAGCAGCTTAGATAGGGGGGGCTTCGCAGATACGCAGTATTTT.

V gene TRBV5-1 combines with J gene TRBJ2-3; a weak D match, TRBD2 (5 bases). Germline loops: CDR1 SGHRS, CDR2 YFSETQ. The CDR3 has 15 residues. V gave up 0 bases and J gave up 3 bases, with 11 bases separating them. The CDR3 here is CASSLDGVVTDTQYF. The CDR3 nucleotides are TGCGCCAGCAGCTTGGACGGGGTTGTTACAGATACGCAGTATTTT.

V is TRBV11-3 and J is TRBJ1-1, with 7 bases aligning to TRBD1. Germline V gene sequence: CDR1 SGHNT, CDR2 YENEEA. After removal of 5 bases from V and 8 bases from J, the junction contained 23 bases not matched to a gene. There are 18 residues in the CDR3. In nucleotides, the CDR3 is TGTGCCAGCAGCCCAAGGGGTGGCGGTAGGGGGCCACGTTGGGAAGCTTTCTTT. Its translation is CASSPRGGGRGPRWEAFF.

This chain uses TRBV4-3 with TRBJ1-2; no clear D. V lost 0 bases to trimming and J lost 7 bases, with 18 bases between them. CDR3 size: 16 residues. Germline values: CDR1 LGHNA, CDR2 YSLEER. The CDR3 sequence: CASSQDEMGGSFGYTF. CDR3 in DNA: TGCGCCAGCAGCCAAGATGAAATGGGAGGAAGCTTTGGCTACACCTTC.

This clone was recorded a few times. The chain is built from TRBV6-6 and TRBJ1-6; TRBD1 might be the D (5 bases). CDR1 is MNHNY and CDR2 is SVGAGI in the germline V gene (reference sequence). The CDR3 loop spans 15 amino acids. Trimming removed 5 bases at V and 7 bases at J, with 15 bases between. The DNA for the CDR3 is TGTGCCAGCAGTCTTCCGGGACGGGGGAATTCACCCCTCCACTTT. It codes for CASSLPGRGNSPLHF.

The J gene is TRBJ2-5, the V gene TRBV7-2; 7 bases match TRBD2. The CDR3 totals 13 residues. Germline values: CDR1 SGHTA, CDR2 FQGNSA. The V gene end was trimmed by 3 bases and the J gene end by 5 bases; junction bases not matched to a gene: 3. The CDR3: CASSFSREETQYF. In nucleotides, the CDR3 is TGTGCCAGCAGCTTCTCGCGGGAGGAGACCCAGTACTTC.

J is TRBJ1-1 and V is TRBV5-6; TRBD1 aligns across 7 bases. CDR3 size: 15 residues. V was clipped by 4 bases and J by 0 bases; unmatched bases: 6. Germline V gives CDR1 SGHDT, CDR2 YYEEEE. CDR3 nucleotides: TGTGCCAGCAGCCTGGTAGGGACAGTGAACACTGAAGCTTTCTTT. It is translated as CASSLVGTVNTEAFF.

CDR3 region: CASSEARETQYF. CDR3 nucleotide sequence: TGTGCCAGCAGTGAAGCTCGGGAGACCCAGTACTTC. The chain couples TRBV2 to TRBJ2-5; D not resolved. V shed 0 bases and J shed 5 bases, with 4 bases lying between them. The germline V gene encodes CDR1 SNHLY and CDR2 FYNNEI. The CDR3 runs to 12 residues. Full variable domain (missing parts from reference TRBV2 and TRBJ2-5): EPEVTQTPSHQVTQMGQEVILRCVPISNHLYFYWYRQILGQKVEFLVSFYNNEISEKSEIFDDQFSVERPDGSNFTLKIRSTKLEDSAMYFCASSEARETQYFGPGTRLLVL.

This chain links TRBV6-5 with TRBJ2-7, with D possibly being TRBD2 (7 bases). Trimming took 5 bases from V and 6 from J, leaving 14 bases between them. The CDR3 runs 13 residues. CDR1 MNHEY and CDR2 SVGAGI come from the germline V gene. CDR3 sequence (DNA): TGTGCCAGCAGTGAAGGGGGGGTCGGCGAGCAGTACTTC. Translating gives CASSEGGVGEQYF.

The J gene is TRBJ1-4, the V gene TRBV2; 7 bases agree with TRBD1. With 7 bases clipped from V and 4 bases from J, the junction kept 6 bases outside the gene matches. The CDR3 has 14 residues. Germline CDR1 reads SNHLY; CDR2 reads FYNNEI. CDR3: CASIKDRLNEKLFF. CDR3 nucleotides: TGTGCCAGCATTAAGGACAGGCTTAATGAAAAACTGTTTTTT.

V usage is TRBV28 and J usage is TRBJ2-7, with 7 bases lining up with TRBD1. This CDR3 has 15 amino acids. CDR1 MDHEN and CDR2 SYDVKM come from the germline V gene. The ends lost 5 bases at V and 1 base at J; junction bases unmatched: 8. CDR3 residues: CASSEYPDRSYEQYF. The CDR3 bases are TGTGCCAGCAGTGAATACCCGGACAGGTCCTACGAGCAGTACTTC.

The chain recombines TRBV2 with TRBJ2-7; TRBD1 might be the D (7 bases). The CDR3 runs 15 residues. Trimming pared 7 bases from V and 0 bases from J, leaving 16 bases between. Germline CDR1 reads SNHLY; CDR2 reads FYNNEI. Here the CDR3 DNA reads TGTGCCAGCACAAGACAGGGACTTACCTCCTACGAGCAGTACTTC. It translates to CASTRQGLTSYEQYF.

The CDR3 DNA follows: TGTGCCAGTCAGGGGCAAGAGACCCAGTACTTC. As protein: CASQGQETQYF. The chain carries TRBV10-3 and TRBJ2-5; D is possibly TRBD1 (6 bases). Germline V gives CDR1 ENHRY, CDR2 SYGVKD. The CDR3 runs 11 residues. V was trimmed by 10 bases and J by 2 bases, leaving 8 bases between them.

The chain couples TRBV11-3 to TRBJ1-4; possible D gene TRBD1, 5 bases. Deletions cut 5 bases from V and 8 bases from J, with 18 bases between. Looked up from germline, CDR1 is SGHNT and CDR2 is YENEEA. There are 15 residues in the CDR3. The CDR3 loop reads CASSPGDSWGEKLFF. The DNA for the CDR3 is TGTGCCAGCAGCCCCGGGGACTCCTGGGGAGAAAAACTGTTTTTT.

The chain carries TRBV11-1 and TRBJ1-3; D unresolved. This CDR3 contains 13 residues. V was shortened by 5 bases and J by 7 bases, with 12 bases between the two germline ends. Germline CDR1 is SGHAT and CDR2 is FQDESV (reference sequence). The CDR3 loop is CASSVYARNTIYF. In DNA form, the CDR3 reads TGTGCCAGCAGCGTCTACGCCAGGAACACCATATATTTT.

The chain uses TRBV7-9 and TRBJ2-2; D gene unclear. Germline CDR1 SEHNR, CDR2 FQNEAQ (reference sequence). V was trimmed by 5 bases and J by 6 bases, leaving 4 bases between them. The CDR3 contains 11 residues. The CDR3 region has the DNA TGTGCCAGCAGCCTCGCCGGGGAGCTGTTTTTT. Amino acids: CASSLAGELFF. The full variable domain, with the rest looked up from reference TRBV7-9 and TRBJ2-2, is DTGVSQNPRHKITKRGQNVTFRCDPISEHNRLYWYRQTLGQGPEFLTYFQNEAQLEKSRLLSDRFSAERPKGSFSTLEIQRTEQGDSAMYLCASSLAGELFFGEGSRLTVL.

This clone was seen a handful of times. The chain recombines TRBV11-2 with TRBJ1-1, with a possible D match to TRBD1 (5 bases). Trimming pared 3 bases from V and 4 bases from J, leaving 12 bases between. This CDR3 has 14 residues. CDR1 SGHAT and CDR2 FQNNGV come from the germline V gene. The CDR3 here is CASSLADRATEAFF. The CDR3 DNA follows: TGTGCCAGCAGCTTGGCCGACAGAGCCACTGAAGCTTTCTTT.

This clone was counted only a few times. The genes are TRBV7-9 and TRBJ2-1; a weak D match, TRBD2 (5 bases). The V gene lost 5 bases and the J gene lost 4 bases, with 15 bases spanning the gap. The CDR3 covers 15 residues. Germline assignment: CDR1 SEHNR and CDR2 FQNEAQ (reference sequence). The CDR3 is CASSTWAERYNEQFF. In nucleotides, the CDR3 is TGTGCCAGCAGCACGTGGGCGGAGCGGTACAATGAGCAGTTCTTC.

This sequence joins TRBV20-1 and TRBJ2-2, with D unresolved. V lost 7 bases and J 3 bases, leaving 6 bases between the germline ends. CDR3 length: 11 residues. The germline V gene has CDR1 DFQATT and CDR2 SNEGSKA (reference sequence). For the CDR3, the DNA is TGCAGTGTACAAGACACCGGGGAGCTGTTTTTT. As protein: CSVQDTGELFF.

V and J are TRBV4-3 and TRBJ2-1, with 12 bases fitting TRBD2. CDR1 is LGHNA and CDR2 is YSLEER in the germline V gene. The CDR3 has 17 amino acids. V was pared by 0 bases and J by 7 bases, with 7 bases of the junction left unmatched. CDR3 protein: CASSQDLTSGRRNEQFF. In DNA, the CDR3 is TGCGCCAGCAGCCAAGATCTGACTAGCGGGAGAAGAAATGAGCAGTTCTTC.

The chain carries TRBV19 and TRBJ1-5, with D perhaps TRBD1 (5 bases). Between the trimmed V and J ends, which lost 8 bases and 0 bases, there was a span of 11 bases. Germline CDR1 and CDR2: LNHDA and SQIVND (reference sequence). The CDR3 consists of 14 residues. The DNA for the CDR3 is TGTGCCAGTCGTAAGGGGAATAGCAATCAGCCCCAGCATTTT. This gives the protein CASRKGNSNQPQHF.